A single sample gave rise to the 19 T cell receptor beta chains below, sequenced in a study of T-cell memory formation after mild COVID-19. TCRdb reprocessed the 5' RACE reads with MiXCR, giving one entry per CDR3 protein. The sample has nearly 200,000 distinct CDR3 sequences, approximately 20% seen once; the top ten hold roughly 2.4%. The sample taken for sequencing was PBMCs or a T cell subset sorted from them (not recorded which). Receptors were obtained from an adult woman who had mild COVID-19 (a few samples of this study predate the infection). Cell type and time point are not known.

The J gene is TRBJ2-2, the V gene TRBV5-6, with 10 bases matching TRBD2. Germline CDR1 is SGHDT and CDR2 is YYEEEE. J lost 5 bases, V lost 4 bases, and 14 bases had no gene match. The CDR3 sequence is 18 residues long. The CDR3 DNA is TGTGCCAGCAGCCGGCCGATAGTAGCGGGGGGCCTGACCGGGGAGCTGTTTTTT. This encodes CASSRPIVAGGLTGELFF.

This clonotype was seen many times. The chain recombines TRBV5-1 with TRBJ2-3; 14 bases line up with TRBD2. This CDR3 is built from 17 residues. Germline V lookup: CDR1 SGHRS, CDR2 YFSETQ. The junction had 4 bases not matched to a gene; V was cut back by 1 base and J by 3 bases. Here the CDR3 reads CASSLMTSGGATDTQYF. For the CDR3, the DNA is TGCGCCAGCAGCTTGATGACTAGCGGGGGGGCAACAGATACGCAGTATTTT. Combining the CDR3 with reference TRBV5-1 and TRBJ2-3 gives the whole variable domain KAGVTQTPRYLIKTRGQQVTLSCSPISGHRSVSWYQQTPGQGLQFLFEYFSETQRNKGNFPGRFSGRQFSNSRSEMNVSTLELGDSALYLCASSLMTSGGATDTQYFGPGTRLTVL.

The chain joins TRBV18 to TRBJ2-5; 11 bases line up with TRBD2. Germline CDR1 reads KGHSH; CDR2 reads LQKENI. The CDR3 spans 16 residues. V dropped 1 base and J dropped 0; count of bases not matched to a gene: 1. The CDR3 DNA reads TGTGCCAGCTCACCACGGGGACTAGCGGACCAAGAGACCCAGTACTTC. Amino acid sequence: CASSPRGLADQETQYF.

The chain joins TRBV7-9 to TRBJ1-5; no reliable D call. Trimming removed 1 base from V and 5 bases from J, with 6 bases in between. Germline V gives CDR1 SEHNR, CDR2 FQNEAQ (reference sequence). The CDR3 has 13 residues. CDR3 in DNA: TGTGCCAGCAGCTTAGAGTTCGATCAGCCCCAGCATTTT. Translated: CASSLEFDQPQHF.

V usage is TRBV19 and J usage is TRBJ2-1, with TRBD2 identical over 10 bases. This CDR3 region has 19 residues. V was clipped by 1 base and J by 1 base; unmatched bases: 10. From germline, CDR1 is LNHDA and CDR2 SQIVND (reference sequence). In nucleotides, the CDR3 is TGTGCCAGTAGTATAGCCCGGCTAGCGGGGGCGAGGTCCTACAATGAGCAGTTCTTC. Translation: CASSIARLAGARSYNEQFF.

The sample holds a few counts of this clonotype. This chain uses TRBV20-1 with TRBJ2-1, with 9 positions matching TRBD1. The V and J ends lost 3 bases and 3 bases, in that order; junction bases with no gene match: 12. Germline V CDR1 and CDR2: DFQATT, SNEGSKA (reference sequence). This CDR3 has 17 residues. The DNA of the CDR3 is TGCAGTGCTAGCGAACTCCGACAGGGGGTTTACTACAATGAGCAGTTCTTC. Its translation: CSASELRQGVYYNEQFF.

The sample holds many counts of this clonotype. Written as DNA, the CDR3 is TGTGCCAGCAGCTTATTTTCTATAGGTGCAGATACGCAGTATTTT. Translation gives CASSLFSIGADTQYF. The chain couples TRBV7-9 to TRBJ2-3; D is uncertain. V was shortened by 2 bases and J by 4 bases, with 13 bases between the two germline ends. The CDR3 runs 15 residues. Germline V gene lookup returns CDR1 SEHNR and CDR2 FQNEAQ (reference sequence).

This chain uses TRBV4-1 with TRBJ2-1; D is undetermined. The CDR3 length is 12 residues. Germline assignment: CDR1 MGHRA and CDR2 YSYEKL. V lost 3 bases and J lost 12, with 12 bases in between. The CDR3 DNA sequence: TGCGCCAGCAGCCATCCTAGGGAAGTGCAGTTCTTC. This translates into CASSHPREVQFF.

The chain links TRBV5-6 to TRBJ1-3; D is undetermined. The CDR3 is made up of 12 amino acids. The germline CDR1 and CDR2 sequences are SGHDT and YYEEEE. V was pared by 4 bases and J by 4 bases, with 6 bases between. The CDR3 region is CASSRGGNTIYF. For the CDR3, the DNA is TGTGCCAGCAGCCGCGGGGGAAACACCATATATTTT.

V and J are TRBV5-1 and TRBJ2-1; no reliable D call. CDR1 and CDR2 (germline): SGHRS, YFSETQ. V lost 3 bases to trimming and J lost 3 bases, with 16 bases between them. The CDR3 has 16 residues. As DNA, the CDR3 is TGCGCCAGCAGCTCGAGCTTTTATTCTGACTACAATGAGCAGTTCTTC. Translated: CASSSSFYSDYNEQFF.

This clonotype has ten or more counts. This chain joins TRBV12-3 or TRBV12-4 and TRBJ2-7; D is unresolved. V was clipped by 5 bases and J by 0 bases, with 8 bases between them. This CDR3 is built from 13 residues. The CDR3 sequence: CASSPGYSYEQYF. The CDR3 coding sequence is TGTGCCAGCAGTCCAGGTTACTCCTACGAGCAGTACTTC.

There are a few counts of this clonotype. CDR3 coding DNA: TGTGCCATCAGTAAGGAGGAAATACAGGGTTTCAATCAGCCCCAGCATTTT. It specifies CAISKEEIQGFNQPQHF. The V and J genes are TRBV10-3 and TRBJ1-5; D might be TRBD1 (6 bases). CDR1 is ENHRY, CDR2 SYGVKD, per germline. V gave up 5 bases and J gave up 3 bases, with 20 bases separating them. CDR3 size: 17 residues.

There are a few counts of this clonotype. The rearrangement joins TRBV10-3 to TRBJ2-3; the D is unclear. Trimming removed 6 bases at V and 2 bases at J, with 9 bases between. Germline V CDR1 and CDR2: ENHRY, SYGVKD. The CDR3 sequence is 13 residues long. The CDR3 here is CAISPRPTDTQYF. CDR3 coding DNA: TGTGCCATCAGCCCACGACCCACAGATACGCAGTATTTT.

This clonotype has more than one count but fewer than ten. The DNA is left out, because the CDR3 cannot be placed on it with certainty; the CDR3 is given as TCRdb lists it. The chain joins TRBV24-1 to TRBJ2-7; the table's D call, TRBD1, has no DNA check behind it. Looked up from germline, CDR1 is KGHDR and CDR2 is SFDVKD. The CDR3 has 13 amino acids, counting both end residues. The CDR3 sequence: CATSVPGADEQYF.

The rearrangement uses TRBV12-3 or TRBV12-4 and TRBJ1-3; a weak D match, TRBD1 (5 bases). V lost 5 bases and J lost 4, with 9 bases in between. CDR3 length: 13 residues. The CDR3 DNA is TGTGCCAGCAGTCCAGGGCCAGGAAACACCATATATTTT. Translating it yields CASSPGPGNTIYF.

The chain employs TRBV11-2 and TRBJ2-1; 16 bases map to TRBD2. This CDR3 contains 16 residues. Germline CDR1 SGHAT, CDR2 FQNNGV. J lost 9 bases, V lost 4 bases, and 6 bases had no gene match. The CDR3 sequence: CASSSGLAGGLGEQFF. DNA of the CDR3: TGTGCCAGCAGCTCGGGACTAGCGGGGGGGCTCGGTGAGCAGTTCTTC. The complete variable domain, with remaining parts taken from reference TRBV11-2 and TRBJ2-1, reads EAGVAQSPRYKIIEKRQSVAFWCNPISGHATLYWYQQILGQGPKLLIQFQNNGVVDDSQLPKDRFSAERLKGVDSTLKIQPAKLEDSAVYLCASSSGLAGGLGEQFFGPGTRLTVL.

This clonotype was seen only a few times. This chain links TRBV11-2 with TRBJ1-1; D is perhaps TRBD1 (6 bases). The CDR3 spans 16 residues. Germline lookup yields CDR1 SGHAT and CDR2 FQNNGV. The V and J ends lost 0 bases and 2 bases respectively, with 13 bases between them. CDR3 amino acids: CASSLDPGQLNTEAFF. The CDR3 bases are TGTGCCAGCAGCTTAGACCCCGGACAGCTAAACACTGAAGCTTTCTTT.

This clonotype was observed a handful of times. CDR3 loop: CASSQEGSSSNQPQHF. The CDR3 DNA reads as TGCGCCAGCAGCCAAGAGGGGTCGAGCAGCAATCAGCCCCAGCATTTT. V is TRBV4-1 and J is TRBJ1-5; no definite D call. Germline V gene data show CDR1 as MGHRA and CDR2 as YSYEKL. V was shortened by 0 bases and J by 1 base, with 10 bases between the two germline ends. The CDR3 is 16 amino acids.

V is TRBV5-4 and J is TRBJ2-5, with 12 bases fitting TRBD2. CDR1 is SGHNT, CDR2 YYREEE, per germline (reference sequence). The J segment lost 5 bases and the V segment lost 4 bases, leaving 12 bases of the junction unmatched. CDR3 length: 17 residues. In nucleotides, the CDR3 is TGTGCCAGCAGCCATGGGCCTAGCGGGGGGGCCGGGGAGACCCAGTACTTC. Translating it yields CASSHGPSGGAGETQYF.